The rows below give T cell receptor beta chains drawn from one sample of a study of control samples from healthy donors and cancer patients. TCRdb's table, derived via immunoSEQ multiplex PCR, lists solely in-frame clones and lacks some. The sample yields roughly 120,000 clones, roughly 91% seen once. The sample comprised blood. These receptors originate from a woman in her seventies in good health. The CDR3 runs from the conserved cysteine through the conserved F or W. D genes are given only for firm matches. Where a row states a size, it is once, few, many or the class of an expanded clone; other rows omit it.

>-|TRBD2|TRBV7-3|TRBJ2-3
TGTGCCAGCAGCTGGACTAGCGGGGGGGAAGATACGCAGTATTTT
CASSWTSGGEDTQYF
>-|TRBD2|TRBV2|TRBJ2-1
TGTGCCAGCAGTCCTACTAGCGGGGGGTTATCCGAGCAGTTCTTC
CASSPTSGGLSEQFF
>-|TRBD1|TRBV3-1/TRBV3-2|TRBJ2-5
TGTGCCAGCAGCCCAGGACAGGGGACTCTTCAAGAGACCCAGTACTTC
CASSPGQGTLQETQYF
>-|-|TRBV11-2|TRBJ1-1
TGTGCCAGCAGCTCACGACAGGCGAACACTGAAGCTTTCTTT
CASSSRQANTEAFF
>-|-|TRBV11-2|TRBJ2-1
TGTGCCAGCAGCTTAGGGTTAGCGGAGTACAATGAGCAGTTCTTC
CASSLGLAEYNEQFF
>-|-|TRBV7-2|TRBJ1-2
TGTGCCAGCAGCCCCCGGGACGGAGTAGGTGGCTACACCTTC
CASSPRDGVGGYTF
>-|-|TRBV3-1/TRBV3-2|TRBJ2-1
TGTGCCAGCAGCCCTTCTAGGCAGTACAATGAGCAGTTCTTC
CASSPSRQYNEQFF
>once|TRBD1|TRBV19|TRBJ1-1
TGTGCCACCCGGGACAGGGTTAGGAACACTGAAGCTTTCTTT
CATRDRVRNTEAFF
>-|-|TRBV5-1|TRBJ2-3
TGCGCCAGCAGCGAGAGCGGAGTTAGCACAGATACGCAGTATTTT
CASSESGVSTDTQYF
>once|-|TRBV19|TRBJ2-2
TGTGCCAGTAGTATAACTTTCCGGGGGGAGCTGTTTTTT
CASSITFRGELFF